The T cell receptor beta chain under discussion was sequenced for a study of blood T cell repertoires in COVID-19. Study-wide context: In each case, the material was cDNA or gDNA derived from T cells, B-cell-depleted T cells, or PBMCs.

Profiling relied on immunoSEQ multiplex PCR, and the TCRdb table lists in-frame clones only, not all of them. The sample contains 400,000 to 500,000 clones, roughly 84% of which appear only once. Trimming took 2 bases from V and 6 from J; bases not matched to a gene: 9. Germline values: CDR1 SGHNT, CDR2 YYREEE (reference sequence). The CDR3 covers 17 residues. Sequencing was carried out using PBMCs or T cells enriched from blood (not recorded which). The V and J genes are TRBV5-4 and TRBJ2-2; 11 nucleotides agree with TRBD2. The receptor's source is a young woman who had been exposed to COVID-19. CDR3: CASSFPLSGGAAGELFF. The CDR3 nucleotides are TGTGCCAGCAGCTTCCCCCTTAGCGGGGGGGCCGCCGGGGAGCTGTTTTTT.